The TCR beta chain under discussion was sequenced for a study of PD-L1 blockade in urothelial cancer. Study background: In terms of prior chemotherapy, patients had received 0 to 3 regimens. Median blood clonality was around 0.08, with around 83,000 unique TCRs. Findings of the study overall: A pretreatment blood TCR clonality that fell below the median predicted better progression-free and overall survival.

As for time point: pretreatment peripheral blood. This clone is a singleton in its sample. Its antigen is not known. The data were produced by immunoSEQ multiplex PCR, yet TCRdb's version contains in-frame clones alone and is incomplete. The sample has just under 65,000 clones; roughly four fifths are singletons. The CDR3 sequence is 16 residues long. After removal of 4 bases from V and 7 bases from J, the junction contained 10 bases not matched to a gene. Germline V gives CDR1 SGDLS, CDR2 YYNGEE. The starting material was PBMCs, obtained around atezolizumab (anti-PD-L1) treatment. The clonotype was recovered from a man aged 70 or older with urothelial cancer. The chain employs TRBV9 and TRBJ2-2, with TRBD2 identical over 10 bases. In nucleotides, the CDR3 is TGTGCCAGCAGCTTCGCCGGGACTAGCGCGGGCGGGGAGCTGTTTTTT. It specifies CASSFAGTSAGGELFF. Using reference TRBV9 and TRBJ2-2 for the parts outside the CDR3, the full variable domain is DSGVTQTPKHLITATGQRVTLRCSPRSGDLSVYWYQQSLDQGLQFLIQYYNGEERAKGNILERFSAQQFPDLHSELNLSSLELGDSALYFCASSFAGTSAGGELFFGEGSRLTVL.